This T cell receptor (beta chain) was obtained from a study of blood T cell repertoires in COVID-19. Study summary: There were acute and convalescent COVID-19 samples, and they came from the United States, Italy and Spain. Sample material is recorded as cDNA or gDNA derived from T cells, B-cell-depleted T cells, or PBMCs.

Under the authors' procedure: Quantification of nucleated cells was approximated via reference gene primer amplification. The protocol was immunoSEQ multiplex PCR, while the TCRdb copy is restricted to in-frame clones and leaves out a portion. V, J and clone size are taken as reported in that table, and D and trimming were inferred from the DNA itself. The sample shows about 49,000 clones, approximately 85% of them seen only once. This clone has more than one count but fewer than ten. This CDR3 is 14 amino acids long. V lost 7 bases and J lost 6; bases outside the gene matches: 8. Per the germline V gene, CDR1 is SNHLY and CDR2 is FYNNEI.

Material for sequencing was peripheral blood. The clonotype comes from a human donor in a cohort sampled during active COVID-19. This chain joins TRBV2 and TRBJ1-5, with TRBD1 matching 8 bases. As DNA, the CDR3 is TGTGCCAGCACCTTCGGACAGGGCGGTCAGCCCCAGCATTTT. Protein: CASTFGQGGQPQHF.